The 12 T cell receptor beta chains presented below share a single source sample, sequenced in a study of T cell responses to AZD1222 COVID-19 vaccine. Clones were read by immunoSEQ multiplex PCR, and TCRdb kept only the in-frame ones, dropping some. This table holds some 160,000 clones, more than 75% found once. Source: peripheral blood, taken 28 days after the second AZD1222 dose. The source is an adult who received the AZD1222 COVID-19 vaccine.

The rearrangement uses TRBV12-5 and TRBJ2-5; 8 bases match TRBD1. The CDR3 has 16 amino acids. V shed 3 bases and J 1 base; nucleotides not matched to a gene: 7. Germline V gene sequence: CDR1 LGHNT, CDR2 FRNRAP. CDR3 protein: CASGFLVDRVQETQYF. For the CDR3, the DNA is TGTGCTAGTGGTTTCCTCGTGGACAGGGTCCAAGAGACCCAGTACTTC.

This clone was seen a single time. The CDR3 DNA reads TGTGCCAGCGGGTCTCGGACCTCAACAAACACCGGGGAGCTGTTTTTT. Its translation is CASGSRTSTNTGELFF. The rearrangement uses TRBV2 and TRBJ2-2; no firm D call. Germline V gives CDR1 SNHLY, CDR2 FYNNEI. The CDR3 runs 16 residues. Trimming cost V 8 bases and J 2 bases, with 18 bases left between them. The variable domain in full, with the rest retrieved from reference TRBV2 and TRBJ2-2, is EPEVTQTPSHQVTQMGQEVILRCVPISNHLYFYWYRQILGQKVEFLVSFYNNEISEKSEIFDDQFSVERPDGSNFTLKIRSTKLEDSAMYFCASGSRTSTNTGELFFGEGSRLTVL.

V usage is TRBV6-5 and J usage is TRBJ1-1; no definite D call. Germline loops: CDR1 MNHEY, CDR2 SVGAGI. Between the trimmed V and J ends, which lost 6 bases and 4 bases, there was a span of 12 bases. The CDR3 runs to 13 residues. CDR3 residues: CASRPPRTTEAFF. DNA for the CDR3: TGTGCCAGCAGACCACCTCGGACCACTGAAGCTTTCTTT.

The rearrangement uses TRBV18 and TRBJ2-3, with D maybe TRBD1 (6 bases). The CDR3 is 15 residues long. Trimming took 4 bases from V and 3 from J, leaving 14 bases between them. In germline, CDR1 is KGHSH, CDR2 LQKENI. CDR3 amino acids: CASSRSRGRTDTQYF. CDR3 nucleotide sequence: TGTGCCAGCTCACGCTCCAGGGGTAGGACAGATACGCAGTATTTT.

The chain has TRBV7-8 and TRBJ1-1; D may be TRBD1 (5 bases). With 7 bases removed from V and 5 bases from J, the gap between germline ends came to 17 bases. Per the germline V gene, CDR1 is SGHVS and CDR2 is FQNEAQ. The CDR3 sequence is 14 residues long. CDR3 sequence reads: CASTPEGTATEAFF. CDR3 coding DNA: TGTGCCAGCACCCCAGAAGGGACGGCGACTGAAGCTTTCTTT. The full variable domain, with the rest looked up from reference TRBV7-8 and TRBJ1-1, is GAGVSQSPRYKVAKRGQDVALRCDPISGHVSLFWYQQALGQGPEFLTYFQNEAQLDKSGLPSDRFFAERPEGSVSTLKIQRTQQEDSAVYLCASTPEGTATEAFFGQGTRLTVV.

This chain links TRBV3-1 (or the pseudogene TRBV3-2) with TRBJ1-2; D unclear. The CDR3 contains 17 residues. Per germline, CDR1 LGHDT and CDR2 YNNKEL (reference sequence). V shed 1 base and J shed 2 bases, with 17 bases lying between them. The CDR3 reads CASSQVPGSRSNYGYTF. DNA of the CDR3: TGTGCCAGCAGCCAAGTCCCGGGAAGCAGATCAAACTATGGCTACACCTTC.

CDR3 bases: TGTGCCAGCAGCCTGGGGGGACTAGCGGGCTACGAGCAGTACTTC. Its translation: CASSLGGLAGYEQYF. V gene TRBV5-4 combines with J gene TRBJ2-7; TRBD2 matches at 12 bases. This CDR3 is 15 amino acids long. J was trimmed by 3 bases and V by 4 bases; bases with no gene match: 5. Germline V gene sequence: CDR1 SGHNT, CDR2 YYREEE (reference sequence).

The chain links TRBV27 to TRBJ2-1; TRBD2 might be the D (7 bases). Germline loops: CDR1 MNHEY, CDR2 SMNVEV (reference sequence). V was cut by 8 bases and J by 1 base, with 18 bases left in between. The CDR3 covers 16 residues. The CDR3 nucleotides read TGTGCCAGCCTTTTGAGGGGGGGGAGGTCCTACAATGAGCAGTTCTTC. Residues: CASLLRGGRSYNEQFF.

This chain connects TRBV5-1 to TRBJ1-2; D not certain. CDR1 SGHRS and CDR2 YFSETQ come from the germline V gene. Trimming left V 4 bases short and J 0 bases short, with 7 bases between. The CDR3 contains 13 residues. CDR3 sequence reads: CASSPGSNYGYTF. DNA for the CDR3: TGCGCCAGCAGCCCAGGATCTAACTATGGCTACACCTTC. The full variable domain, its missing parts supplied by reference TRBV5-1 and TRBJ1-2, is KAGVTQTPRYLIKTRGQQVTLSCSPISGHRSVSWYQQTPGQGLQFLFEYFSETQRNKGNFPGRFSGRQFSNSRSEMNVSTLELGDSALYLCASSPGSNYGYTFGSGTRLTVV.

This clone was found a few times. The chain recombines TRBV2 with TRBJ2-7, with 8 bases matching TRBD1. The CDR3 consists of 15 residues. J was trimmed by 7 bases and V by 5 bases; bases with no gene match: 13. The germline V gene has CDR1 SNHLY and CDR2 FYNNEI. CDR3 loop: CASSPGTGRSMEQYF. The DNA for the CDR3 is TGTGCCAGCAGTCCGGGGACAGGCCGCTCGATGGAGCAGTACTTC.

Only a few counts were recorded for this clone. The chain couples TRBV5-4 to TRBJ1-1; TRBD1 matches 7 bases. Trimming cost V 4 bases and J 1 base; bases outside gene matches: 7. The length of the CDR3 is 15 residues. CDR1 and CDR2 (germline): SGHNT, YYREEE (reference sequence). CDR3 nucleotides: TGTGCCAGCAGCCCAGTCGACAGGGCGAACACTGAAGCTTTCTTT. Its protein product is CASSPVDRANTEAFF.

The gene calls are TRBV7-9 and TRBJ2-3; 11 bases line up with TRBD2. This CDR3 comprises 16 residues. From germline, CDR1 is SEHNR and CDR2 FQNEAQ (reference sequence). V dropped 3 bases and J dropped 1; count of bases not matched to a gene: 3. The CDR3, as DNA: TGTGCCAGCAGCTTCCCTAGCGGGGGGCGCACAGATACGCAGTATTTT. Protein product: CASSFPSGGRTDTQYF.